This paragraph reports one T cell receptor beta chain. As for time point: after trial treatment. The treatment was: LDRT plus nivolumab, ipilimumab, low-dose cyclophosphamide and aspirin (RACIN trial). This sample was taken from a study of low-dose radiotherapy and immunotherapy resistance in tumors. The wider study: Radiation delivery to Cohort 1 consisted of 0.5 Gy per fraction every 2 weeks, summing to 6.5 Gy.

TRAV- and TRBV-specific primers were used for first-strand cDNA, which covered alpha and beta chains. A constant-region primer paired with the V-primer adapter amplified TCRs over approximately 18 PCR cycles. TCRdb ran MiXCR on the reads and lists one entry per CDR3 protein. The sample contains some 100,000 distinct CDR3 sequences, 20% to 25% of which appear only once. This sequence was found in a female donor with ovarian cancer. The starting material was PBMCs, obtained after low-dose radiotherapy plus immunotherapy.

The chain's CDR3 is CSARGGSGANVLTF. The CDR3 nucleotides read TGCAGTGCTAGAGGGGGGTCTGGGGCCAACGTCCTGACTTTC. The rearrangement links TRBV20-1 to TRBJ2-6; D is tentatively TRBD1 or TRBD2 (5 bases each). Trimming cost V 1 base and J 1 base, with 5 bases left between them. The germline gives CDR1 DFQATT, CDR2 SNEGSKA (reference sequence). This CDR3 is built from 14 residues.